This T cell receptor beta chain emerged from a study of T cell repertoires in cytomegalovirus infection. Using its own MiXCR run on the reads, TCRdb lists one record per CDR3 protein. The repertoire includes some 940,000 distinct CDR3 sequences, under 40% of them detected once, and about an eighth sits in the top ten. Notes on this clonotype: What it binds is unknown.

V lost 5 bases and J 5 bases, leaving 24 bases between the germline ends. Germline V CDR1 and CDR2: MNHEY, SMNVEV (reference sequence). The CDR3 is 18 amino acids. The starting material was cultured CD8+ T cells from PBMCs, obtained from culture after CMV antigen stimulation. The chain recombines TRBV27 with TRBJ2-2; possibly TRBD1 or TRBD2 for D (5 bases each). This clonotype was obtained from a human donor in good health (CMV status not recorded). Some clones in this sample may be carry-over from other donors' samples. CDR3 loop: CASSPIMTGRGWTGELFF. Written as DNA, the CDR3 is TGTGCCAGCAGTCCCATCATGACGGGGCGCGGGTGGACCGGGGAGCTGTTTTTT.